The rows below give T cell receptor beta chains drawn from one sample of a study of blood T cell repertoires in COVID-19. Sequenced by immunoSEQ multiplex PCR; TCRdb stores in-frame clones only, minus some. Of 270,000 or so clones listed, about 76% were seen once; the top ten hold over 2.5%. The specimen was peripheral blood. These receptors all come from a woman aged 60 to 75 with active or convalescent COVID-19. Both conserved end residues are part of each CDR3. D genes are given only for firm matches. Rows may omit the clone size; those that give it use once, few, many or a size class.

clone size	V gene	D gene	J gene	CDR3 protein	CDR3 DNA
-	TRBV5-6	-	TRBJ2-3	CASSLDRNTQYF	TGTGCCAGCAGCCTCGACAGAAATACGCAGTATTTT
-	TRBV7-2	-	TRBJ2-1	CASSLGFSAGTNEQFF	TGTGCCAGCAGCTTAGGGTTTTCGGCAGGGACAAATGAGCAGTTCTTC
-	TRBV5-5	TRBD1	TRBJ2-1	CASSLRDRVVNEQFF	TGTGCCAGCAGCCTCCGGGACAGGGTTGTCAATGAGCAGTTCTTC
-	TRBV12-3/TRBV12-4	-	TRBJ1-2	CASSLGTTYGYTF	TGTGCCAGCAGTTTGGGGACAACCTATGGCTACACCTTC
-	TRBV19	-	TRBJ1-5	CASGWTVVNQPQHF	TGTGCCAGTGGGTGGACAGTAGTCAATCAGCCCCAGCATTTT
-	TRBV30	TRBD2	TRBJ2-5	CAWKGLAGGLQETQYF	TGTGCCTGGAAAGGGCTAGCGGGGGGCCTCCAAGAGACCCAGTACTTC
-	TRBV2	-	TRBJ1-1	CASSLDSNTEAFF	TGTGCCAGCAGTCTGGACAGCAACACTGAAGCTTTCTTT
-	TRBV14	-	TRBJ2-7	CASSLAGKQYF	TGTGCCAGCAGCCTAGCCGGGAAGCAGTACTTC
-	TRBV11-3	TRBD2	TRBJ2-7	CASSLKALAGGIYEQYF	TGTGCCAGCAGCTTAAAGGCCCTGGCGGGGGGAATCTACGAGCAGTACTTC
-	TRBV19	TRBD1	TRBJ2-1	CASSTTGGSYNEQFF	TGTGCCAGTAGTACGACAGGGGGCTCCTACAATGAGCAGTTCTTC
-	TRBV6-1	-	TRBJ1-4	CASSEKVAGQNNEKLFF	TGTGCCAGCAGTGAAAAAGTGGCAGGGCAGAATAATGAAAAACTGTTTTTT
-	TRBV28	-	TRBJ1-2	CASSSELGRRASNYGYTF	TGTGCCAGCAGCTCCGAGCTTGGCAGGAGGGCTTCTAACTATGGCTACACCTTC
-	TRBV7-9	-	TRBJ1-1	CASSFPVPVRAFF	TGTGCCAGCAGCTTCCCGGTGCCCGTGAGAGCTTTCTTT
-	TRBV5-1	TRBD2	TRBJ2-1	CASSLTGGANEQFF	TGCGCCAGCAGCTTGACCGGGGGGGCGAATGAGCAGTTCTTC
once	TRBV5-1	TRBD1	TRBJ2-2	CASSRDRGSGELFF	TGCGCCAGCAGCCGGGACAGGGGGAGCGGGGAGCTGTTTTTT
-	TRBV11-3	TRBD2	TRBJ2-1	CASSSTSGGLNEQFF	TGTGCCAGCAGCTCCACTAGCGGGGGGCTAAATGAGCAGTTCTTC
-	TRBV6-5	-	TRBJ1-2	CASSYSNSGYYGYTF	TGTGCCAGCAGTTACTCGAATTCGGGGTACTATGGCTACACCTTC
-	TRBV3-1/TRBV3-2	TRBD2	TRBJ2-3	CASRQLAGGATDTQYF	TGTGCCAGCAGACAGCTGGCGGGGGGGGCCACAGATACGCAGTATTTT
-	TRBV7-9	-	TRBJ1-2	CASSHPPRDGSAYGYTF	TGTGCCAGCAGCCACCCCCCGCGGGACGGTTCAGCCTATGGCTACACCTTC
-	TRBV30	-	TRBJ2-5	CAWSVGNRETQYF	TGTGCCTGGAGTGTCGGGAATCGAGAGACCCAGTACTTC
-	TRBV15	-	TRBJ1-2	CATSRDGRDYGYTF	TGTGCCACCAGCAGAGATGGCAGGGACTATGGCTACACCTTC